The rows below give T cell receptor beta chains drawn from one sample of a study of T cell changes during pregnancy in multiple sclerosis. The table came from immunoSEQ multiplex PCR; TCRdb's copy has only in-frame clones and leaves some out. This table has around 70,000 clones, around 90% appearing once. The input for sequencing was peripheral blood, taken after pregnancy. All receptors derive from a female donor in good health, enrolled as a control in a pregnancy study. The CDR3 runs from the conserved cysteine through the conserved F or W. D genes are given only for firm matches. Size values are once, few and many counts, or a class for expanded clones, and some rows have none.

>TRBJ2-7|TRBV7-6|-|TRBD2
TGTGCCAGCAGCTTAGATCCTCCTAGCGGTGGGATCTACGAGCAGTACTTC
CASSLDPPSGGIYEQYF
>TRBJ2-7|TRBV6-1|-|TRBD1
TGTGCCAGCAGTGAAGTCGGGACAGGGAAGAACGAGCAGTACTTC
CASSEVGTGKNEQYF
>TRBJ1-1|TRBV6-1|-|-
TGTGCCAGCTGGGGCGGCACTGAAGCTTTCTTT
CASWGGTEAFF
>TRBJ2-3|TRBV29-1|-|-
TGCAGCGTCCGGACAGCAACAGATACGCAGTATTTT
CSVRTATDTQYF
>TRBJ2-1|TRBV5-1|-|TRBD2
TGCGCCAGCAGCTTGGTAGCGGGAGGGCCTAACAATGAGCAGTTCTTC
CASSLVAGGPNNEQFF
>TRBJ2-7|TRBV7-6|-|-
TGTGCCAGCAGCTCGCGGGGACTTTCCTACGAGCAGTACTTC
CASSSRGLSYEQYF
>TRBJ2-7|TRBV7-6|-|-
TGTGCCAGCAGCTTAGATACGGGGTATACCTACGAGCAGTACTTC
CASSLDTGYTYEQYF
>TRBJ2-1|TRBV12-5|-|TRBD1
TGTGCTAGTGGTTTGGTAATAGGGACAGGGGAGTACAATGAGCAGTTCTTC
CASGLVIGTGEYNEQFF
>TRBJ1-2|TRBV9|-|-
TGTGCCAGCAGCAGTTCGGGGATCTATGGCTACACCTTC
CASSSSGIYGYTF
>TRBJ2-5|TRBV6-5|-|-
TGTGCCAGCAGTTACGAACACGACAACCAAGAGACCCAGTACTTC
CASSYEHDNQETQYF
>TRBJ1-4|TRBV5-1|once|-
TGCGCCAGCAGCTTTCGATGGGGTAGCGGTGAAAAACTGTTTTTT
CASSFRWGSGEKLFF
>TRBJ2-5|TRBV5-1|-|TRBD2
TGCGCCAGCAGCTCAAACCCTTTAGCGGGAGATGTTGGAGAGACCCAGTACTTC
CASSSNPLAGDVGETQYF
>TRBJ2-1|TRBV5-1|-|TRBD2
TGCGCCAGCAGCCCGGATCTAGCGGCATCCTACAATGAGCAGTTCTTC
CASSPDLAASYNEQFF
>TRBJ1-4|TRBV4-2|-|TRBD1
TGTGCCAGCAGCCAAGAAACAGGACAGGGGGATGAAAAACTGTTTTTT
CASSQETGQGDEKLFF
>TRBJ2-3|TRBV19|-|TRBD2
TGTGCCAGTAGTTCGACTAGCGGGAGTGGTAATACGCAGTATTTT
CASSSTSGSGNTQYF
>TRBJ1-2|TRBV10-3|-|-
TGTGCCATCAGTGTTGGGGGGATGGGTGGCTACACCTTC
CAISVGGMGGYTF
>TRBJ2-7|TRBV2|-|TRBD2
TGTGCCAGCAGTGTCCCCGGGACTAAAGCCTACGAGCAGTACTTC
CASSVPGTKAYEQYF
>TRBJ1-1|TRBV7-2|-|-
TGTGCCAGCAGCCCACCAACTATGAACACTGAAGCTTTCTTT
CASSPPTMNTEAFF
>TRBJ2-1|TRBV28|once|TRBD2
TGTGCCAGCAGCCGACCTATCCTAGCGGGAGCGGGTGAGCAGTTCTTC
CASSRPILAGAGEQFF
>TRBJ2-7|TRBV6-5|-|-
TGTGCCAGCAGTTCAACAACGGGGGGCAACGAGCAGTACTTC
CASSSTTGGNEQYF
>TRBJ1-4|TRBV5-1|-|TRBD1
TGCGCCAGCAGCTTGCAGGGGGCAGTGGATGAAAAACTGTTTTTT
CASSLQGAVDEKLFF
>TRBJ2-1|TRBV5-8|few|TRBD2
TGTGCCAGCAGCTTGTTTGGGACTAGCGGGCGGAATGAGCAGTTCTTC
CASSLFGTSGRNEQFF
>TRBJ2-1|TRBV6-1|-|-
TGTGCCAGCAGTGATCTAGGCTACAATGAGCAGTTCTTC
CASSDLGYNEQFF
>TRBJ2-7|TRBV28|-|TRBD1
TGTGCCAGCACCCGGGACAGGGGGACTTACTACGAGCAGTACTTC
CASTRDRGTYYEQYF
>TRBJ2-1|TRBV5-1|-|TRBD2
TGCGCCAGCAGCCCGGGGACTAGCGGGAGGAATGAGCAGTTCTTC
CASSPGTSGRNEQFF
>TRBJ2-2|TRBV30|-|-
TGTGCCTGGAGTGTAGGCAGGGGCTTCCCCACCGGGGAGCTGTTTTTT
CAWSVGRGFPTGELFF
>TRBJ2-2|TRBV2|-|TRBD2
TGTGCCAGCAGCCTCAGTAGCGGGGAACTCACCGGGGAGCTGTTTTTT
CASSLSSGELTGELFF
>TRBJ2-1|TRBV5-1|once|TRBD2
TGCGCCAGCAGCAGCGGGAGTTCCTACAATGAGCAGTTCTTC
CASSSGSSYNEQFF